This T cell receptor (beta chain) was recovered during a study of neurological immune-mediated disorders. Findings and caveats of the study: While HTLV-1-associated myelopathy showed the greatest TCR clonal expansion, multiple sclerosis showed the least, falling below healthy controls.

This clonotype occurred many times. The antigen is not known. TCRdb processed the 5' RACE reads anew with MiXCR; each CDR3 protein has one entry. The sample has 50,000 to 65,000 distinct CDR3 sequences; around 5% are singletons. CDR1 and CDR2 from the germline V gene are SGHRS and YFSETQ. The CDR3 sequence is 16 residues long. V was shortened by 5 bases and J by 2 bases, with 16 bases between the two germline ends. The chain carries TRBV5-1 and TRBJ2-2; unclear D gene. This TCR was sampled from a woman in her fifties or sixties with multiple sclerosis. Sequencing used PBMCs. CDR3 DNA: TGCGCCAGCAGTGTCGTCCCAGGCCGCAACACCGGGGAGCTGTTTTTT. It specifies CASSVVPGRNTGELFF.